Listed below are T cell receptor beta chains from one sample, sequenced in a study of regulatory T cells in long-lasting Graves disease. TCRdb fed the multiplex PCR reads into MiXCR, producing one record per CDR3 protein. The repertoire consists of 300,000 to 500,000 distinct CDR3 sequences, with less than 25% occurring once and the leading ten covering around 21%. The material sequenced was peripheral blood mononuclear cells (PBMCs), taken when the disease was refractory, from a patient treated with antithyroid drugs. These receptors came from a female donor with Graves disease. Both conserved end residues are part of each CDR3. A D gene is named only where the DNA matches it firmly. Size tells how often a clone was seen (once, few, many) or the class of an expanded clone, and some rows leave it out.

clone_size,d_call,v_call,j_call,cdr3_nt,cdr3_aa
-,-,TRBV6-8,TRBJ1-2,TGTGCCAGCAGACGACTGGGTGACTATGGCTACACCTTC,CASRRLGDYGYTF
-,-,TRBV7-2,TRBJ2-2,TGTGCCAGCAGCCTAGGGGGTGCCACCGGGGAGCTGTTTTTT,CASSLGGATGELFF
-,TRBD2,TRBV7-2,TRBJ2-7,TGCGCCAGCAGCCAAAAGTGGGGTAGCGGGAGCTCCTACGAGCAGTACTTC,CASSQKWGSGSSYEQYF
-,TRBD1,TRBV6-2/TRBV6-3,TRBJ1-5,TGTGCCAGCAGTTCGGCCGGGACAGGGTTTCCTCAGCCCCAGCATTTT,CASSSAGTGFPQPQHF
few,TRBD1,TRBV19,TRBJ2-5,TGTGCCAGTAGTAACGGGGTGGACAGGCGGCAAGAGACCCAGTACTTC,CASSNGVDRRQETQYF
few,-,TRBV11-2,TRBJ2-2,TGTGCCAGCAGCTTAGATTCTGGGAGGGGGGAGCTGTTTTTT,CASSLDSGRGELFF
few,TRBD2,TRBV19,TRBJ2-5,TGTGCCAGTAGTGTGACTAGCGGGGGCCAAGAGACCCAGTACTTC,CASSVTSGGQETQYF
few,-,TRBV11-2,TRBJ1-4,TGTGCCAGCAGCCGGGCGGGACGACTGAATGAAAAACTGTTTTTT,CASSRAGRLNEKLFF
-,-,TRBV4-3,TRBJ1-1,TGCGCCAGCAGCCAAGTTTCGGGCAGTGAAGCTTTCTTT,CASSQVSGSEAFF
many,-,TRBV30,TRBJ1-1,TGTGCCTGGAAGTTAGGGAACACTGAAGCTTTCTTT,CAWKLGNTEAFF
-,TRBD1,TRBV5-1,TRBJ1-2,TGCGCCAGCAGCTGGGGACAGGCTTTTGGCTACACCTTC,CASSWGQAFGYTF
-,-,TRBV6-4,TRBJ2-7,TGTGCCAGCAGTGATCTCCCTCGCGGAGTGGAAGAGCAGTACTTC,CASSDLPRGVEEQYF
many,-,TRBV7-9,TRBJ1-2,TGTGCCAGCAGCCCAGGCCATGGCTACACCTTC,CASSPGHGYTF
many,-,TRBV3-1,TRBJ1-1,TGTGCCAGCAGCCTTGGAGGAGGGGCGGAAGCTTTCTTT,CASSLGGGAEAFF
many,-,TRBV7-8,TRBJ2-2,TGTGCCAGCAGCTCCAAACCCACCGGGGAGCTGTTTTTT,CASSSKPTGELFF
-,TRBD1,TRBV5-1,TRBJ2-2,TGCGCCAGCAACAAACAGGGGGTGGCCACCGGGGAGCTGTTTTTT,CASNKQGVATGELFF
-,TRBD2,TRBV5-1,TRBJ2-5,TGCGCCAGCAGCTTGGCGCCATCGCGGAGCGGGAAAGAGACCCAGTACTTC,CASSLAPSRSGKETQYF
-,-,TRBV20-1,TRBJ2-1,TGCAGTGCTAGTAGCCAGTACAATGAGCAGTTCTTC,CSASSQYNEQFF
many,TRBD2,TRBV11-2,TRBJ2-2,TGTGCCAGCAGCTTAGTAGGGTTCGCGACTAGCGGGGACAACACCGGGGAGCTGTTTTTT,CASSLVGFATSGDNTGELFF
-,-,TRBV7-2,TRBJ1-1,TGTGCCAGCAGCTCCTATACAGGGAGCACTGAAGCTTTCTTT,CASSSYTGSTEAFF
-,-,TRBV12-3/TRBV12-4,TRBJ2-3,TGTGCCAGCAGTTTTTCGGGGGCCCGTAAGGATACGCAGTATTTT,CASSFSGARKDTQYF
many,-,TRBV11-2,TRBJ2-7,TGTGCCAGCAGCTTAGACGGGGCCTACTACGAGCAGTACTTC,CASSLDGAYYEQYF
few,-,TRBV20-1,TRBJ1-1,TGCAGTGCTACCAAGGTTCAGGGCACTGAAGCTTTCTTT,CSATKVQGTEAFF
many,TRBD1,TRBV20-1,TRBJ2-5,TGCAGTGCTAGGTCCGACAGGGGGGAGACCCAGTACTTC,CSARSDRGETQYF
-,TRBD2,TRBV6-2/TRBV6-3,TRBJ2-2,TGTGCCAGCAGTTATCTGGCTAGCGGGAGTCGGGAGCTGTTTTTT,CASSYLASGSRELFF
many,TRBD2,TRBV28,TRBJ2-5,TGTGCCAGCAGATCCAGGAGGACTAGACAAGAGACCCAGTACTTC,CASRSRRTRQETQYF
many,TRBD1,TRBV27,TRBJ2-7,TGTGCCAGCAGTTTAAGGGACAGACCCTACGAGCAGTACTTC,CASSLRDRPYEQYF
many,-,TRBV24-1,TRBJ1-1,TGTGCCACCAGTGACCTGGACAGCGGGACTGAAGCTTTCTTT,CATSDLDSGTEAFF
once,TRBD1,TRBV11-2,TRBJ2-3,TGTGCCAGCAGCCACGGACAGGCTAGCACAGATACGCAGTATTTT,CASSHGQASTDTQYF
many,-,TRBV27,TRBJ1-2,TGTGCCAGCAGCTCCCGGGGGCCTACTGGGGGCTACACCTTC,CASSSRGPTGGYTF
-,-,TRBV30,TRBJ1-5,TGTGCCTGGAGTATGGGTTTGGATCAGCCCCAGCATTTT,CAWSMGLDQPQHF
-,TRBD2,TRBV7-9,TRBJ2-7,TGTGCCAGCAGTCCATTCGGGGGGAGGGACGAGCAGTACTTC,CASSPFGGRDEQYF
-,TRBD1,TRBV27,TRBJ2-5,TGTGCCAGCAGTCGCGCCGGGACAGGGGTTCTCTTCTCCCAAGAGACCCAGTACTTC,CASSRAGTGVLFSQETQYF
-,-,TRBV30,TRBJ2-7,TGTGCCTGGAGTGTACGGCTAGCTAGCTACGAGCAGTACTTC,CAWSVRLASYEQYF
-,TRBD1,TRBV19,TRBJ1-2,TGTGCCAGTAGTATCCGACCGGGACAGGGATATGGCTACACCTTC,CASSIRPGQGYGYTF
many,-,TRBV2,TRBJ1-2,TGTGCCAGCAGTGAAGATTCCGCAGCCCGGGGCTATGGCTACACCTTC,CASSEDSAARGYGYTF
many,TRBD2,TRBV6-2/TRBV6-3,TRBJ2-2,TGTGCCAGCAGGCCAGGACTAGCGGGAGCCGGGGAGCTGTTTTTT,CASRPGLAGAGELFF